The text below deals with one T cell receptor beta chain. Its antigen is still unknown. The data are from a study of T cell responses to AZD1222 COVID-19 vaccine. Study-level findings and limits: The sample set comprised mostly white British donors with more females, and clonal diversity was possibly underestimated. No day 14 peak samples; only post-peak repertoires were characterized. Spike-specific TCR breadth rose after two AZD1222 doses, and depth rose as well.

The CDR3 is made up of 15 amino acids. The germline V gene has CDR1 SGHTA and CDR2 FQGNSA. V gave up 1 base and J gave up 2 bases; unmatched junction bases: 5. TCRdb keeps only in-frame clones here, not all; method: immunoSEQ multiplex PCR. The table includes approximately 150,000 clones, roughly 87% detected once. Pooling of second doses given at about 4 or about 12 weeks was done. This rearrangement joins TRBV7-2 to TRBJ2-7, with 7 nucleotides matching TRBD1. Sequencing was performed on peripheral blood, taken 28 days after the second AZD1222 dose. This TCR was sampled from an adult who received the AZD1222 COVID-19 vaccine. The CDR3 loop reads CASSLGTGVTYEQYF. CDR3 sequence (DNA): TGTGCCAGCAGCTTAGGAACAGGGGTAACCTACGAGCAGTACTTC.